A single sample is the source of the 29 T cell receptor beta chains below, sequenced in a study of OX40 agonist ivuxolimab in advanced cancers. Repertoires were generated with immunoSEQ multiplex PCR, while TCRdb's copy carries only in-frame clones and drops some. The data contain roughly 38,000 clones, 74% of them singletons. Specimen: CD4+ or CD8+ T cells sorted from blood, collected in a trial of the OX40 agonist ivuxolimab. These receptors came from an adult with an advanced solid tumor such as melanoma, head and neck, liver or kidney cancer.

The chain uses TRBV25-1 and TRBJ2-3, with 10 positions matching TRBD2. CDR1 is MGHDK and CDR2 is SYGVNS in the germline V gene. Germline trimming cut 11 bases from V and 6 bases from J; bases unmatched to any gene: 5. This CDR3 contains 12 residues. This chain's CDR3 is CAVLAGVDTQYF. CDR3 bases: TGTGCCGTTCTAGCGGGGGTGGATACGCAGTATTTT.

The chain joins TRBV5-4 to TRBJ2-5; D is ambiguous. V gave up 0 bases and J gave up 3 bases, with 3 bases separating them. The CDR3 totals 12 residues. Germline lookup yields CDR1 SGHNT and CDR2 YYREEE (reference sequence). CDR3 protein: CASSLEKETQYF. The CDR3 nucleotides are TGTGCCAGCAGCTTGGAAAAAGAGACCCAGTACTTC. The full variable domain, in which reference TRBV5-4 and TRBJ2-5 provide the parts outside the CDR3, is ETGVTQSPTHLIKTRGQQVTLRCSSQSGHNTVSWYQQALGQGPQFIFQYYREEENGRGNFPPRFSGLQFPNYSSELNVNALELDDSALYLCASSLEKETQYFGPGTRLLVL.

This clone was detected a few times. Here the CDR3 reads CASSVVRGWNSPLHF. CDR3 DNA: TGTGCCAGCAGCGTAGTTCGGGGCTGGAATTCACCCCTCCACTTT. The chain combines TRBV9 with TRBJ1-6, with TRBD1 as a possible D gene (5 bases). Looked up from germline, CDR1 is SGDLS and CDR2 is YYNGEE. The CDR3 contains 15 residues. V dropped 0 bases and J dropped 7 bases, with 11 bases sitting between them.

The rearrangement uses TRBV5-1 and TRBJ2-2; D unclear. The V gene lost 4 bases and the J gene lost 2 bases, with 3 bases spanning the gap. The CDR3 has 12 amino acids. Germline lookup yields CDR1 SGHRS and CDR2 YFSETQ. The CDR3 sequence is CASSINTGELFF. The CDR3 coding sequence is TGCGCCAGCAGCATTAACACCGGGGAGCTGTTTTTT.

J is TRBJ1-6 and V is TRBV6-5; D remains unclear. CDR1 MNHEY and CDR2 SVGAGI come from the germline V gene. With 0 bases removed from V and 11 bases from J, the gap between germline ends came to 11 bases. CDR3 length: 14 amino acids. CDR3 loop: CASSYSAGTAPLHF. The DNA of the CDR3 is TGTGCCAGCAGTTACTCAGCGGGTACGGCACCCCTCCACTTT.

The chain combines TRBV19 with TRBJ1-1; 10 nucleotides agree with TRBD1. This CDR3 comprises 16 residues. Germline V gene lookup returns CDR1 LNHDA and CDR2 SQIVND (reference sequence). V lost 7 bases to trimming and J lost 1 base; unmatched junction nucleotides: 9. CDR3 protein: CASKSWTGGENTEAFF. As DNA, the CDR3 is TGTGCCAGTAAAAGTTGGACAGGGGGGGAGAACACTGAAGCTTTCTTT.

The CDR3 DNA reads TGTGCCAGCAGCTTCGGGGTGGCACTCGAAGCTTTCTTT. Translating gives CASSFGVALEAFF. The chain uses TRBV5-8 and TRBJ1-1; D remains unclear. The germline gives CDR1 SGHTS, CDR2 YDEGEE. Trimming removed 2 bases from V and 8 bases from J, with 13 bases in between. The CDR3 totals 13 residues.

V usage is TRBV6-1 and J usage is TRBJ1-1, with 7 bases fitting TRBD1. In germline, CDR1 is MNHNS, CDR2 SASEGT. V lost 6 bases to trimming and J lost 6 bases; unmatched junction nucleotides: 7. This CDR3 region has 13 residues. In nucleotides, the CDR3 is TGTGCCAGCAGCCGTCAGACAGGGTCTGAAGCTTTCTTT. Its translation: CASSRQTGSEAFF.

This clone was observed once. The chain employs TRBV5-1 and TRBJ2-2; TRBD2 matches 8 bases. The CDR3 consists of 15 residues. With 6 bases clipped from V and 2 bases from J, the junction kept 6 bases outside the gene matches. The germline gives CDR1 SGHRS, CDR2 YFSETQ. CDR3 in DNA: TGCGCCAGCACCATTAGCGGGGTAAACACCGGGGAGCTGTTTTTT. This encodes CASTISGVNTGELFF. The full variable domain, in which reference TRBV5-1 and TRBJ2-2 provide the parts outside the CDR3, is KAGVTQTPRYLIKTRGQQVTLSCSPISGHRSVSWYQQTPGQGLQFLFEYFSETQRNKGNFPGRFSGRQFSNSRSEMNVSTLELGDSALYLCASTISGVNTGELFFGEGSRLTVL.

The chain couples TRBV6-1 to TRBJ1-5, with D unclear. The CDR3 has 13 amino acids. Trimming pared 4 bases from V and 7 bases from J, leaving 11 bases between. In germline, CDR1 is MNHNS, CDR2 SASEGT. The CDR3 bases are TGTGCCAGCAGTGGGGTGTTGGGGCAGCCCCAGCATTTT. Protein: CASSGVLGQPQHF.

CDR3 sequence: CARNHDREYEQYV. CDR3 nucleotides: TGTGCCAGAAACCATGACAGGGAGTACGAGCAGTACGTC. The chain couples TRBV7-5 to TRBJ2-7; the table's D call, TRBD1, was not checked against the DNA. TRBV7-5 is termed a pseudogene. This CDR3 has 13 residues.

V usage is TRBV6-1 and J usage is TRBJ2-5, with D possibly matching TRBD1 (8 bases). CDR3 length: 15 amino acids. Trimming removed 3 bases at V and 5 bases at J, with 16 bases between. Germline lookup yields CDR1 MNHNS and CDR2 SASEGT. CDR3 nucleotide sequence: TGTGCCAGCAGTGAGAATTACAGGGGGGGTGAGACCCAGTACTTC. Translated: CASSENYRGGETQYF.

The chain couples TRBV6-1 to TRBJ2-7, with TRBD2 matching over 9 bases. This CDR3 region has 14 residues. Germline lookup yields CDR1 MNHNS and CDR2 SASEGT. V shed 4 bases, J shed 5 bases, and the junction held 6 bases outside the gene matches. CDR3 residues: CASSALAGRDEQYF. CDR3 in DNA: TGTGCCAGCAGTGCTCTAGCGGGGCGGGACGAGCAGTACTTC.

The V and J genes are TRBV6-6 and TRBJ2-7; weak D call: TRBD1 (5 bases). CDR1 and CDR2 (germline): MNHNY, SVGAGI (reference sequence). V gave up 2 bases and J gave up 2 bases, with 10 bases separating them. There are 14 residues in the CDR3. As DNA, the CDR3 is TGTGCCAGCAGTTACACTGACAGACCCTACGAGCAGTACTTC. This codes for CASSYTDRPYEQYF.

This chain joins TRBV19 and TRBJ1-2; TRBD1 matches at 7 bases. Looked up from germline, CDR1 is LNHDA and CDR2 is SQIVND (reference sequence). This CDR3 is 14 amino acids long. Trimming removed 5 bases from V and 3 bases from J; junction bases left unmatched: 6. CDR3 residues: CASSSRDRDYGYTF. CDR3 in DNA: TGTGCCAGTAGTTCCCGCGACAGGGACTATGGCTACACCTTC.

The chain combines TRBV19 with TRBJ1-2; D call uncertain. There are 14 residues in the CDR3. V lost 4 bases, J lost 4 bases, and 13 bases lay in between. CDR1 is LNHDA and CDR2 is SQIVND in the germline V gene (reference sequence). The CDR3 sequence: CASSTRTGPYGYTF. CDR3 bases: TGTGCCAGTAGTACCCGGACGGGTCCCTATGGCTACACCTTC.

This chain uses TRBV9 with TRBJ2-1, with TRBD1 matching over 10 bases. J was trimmed by 9 bases and V by 0 bases; bases with no gene match: 9. There are 16 residues in the CDR3. Germline V gene data show CDR1 as SGDLS and CDR2 as YYNGEE. Written as DNA, the CDR3 is TGTGCCAGCAGCGTAGCATTTGAGGGACAGGGGTGTGAGCAGTTCTTC. This gives the protein CASSVAFEGQGCEQFF.

The chain couples TRBV7-3 to TRBJ2-2, with D perhaps assigned TRBD1 or TRBD2 (5 bases each). Trimming removed 4 bases from V and 2 bases from J, with 8 bases in between. The germline CDR1 and CDR2 sequences are SGHTA and FQGTGA. The CDR3 is made up of 14 amino acids. As DNA, the CDR3 is TGTGCCAGCAGCTCGGGACCAAACACCGGGGAGCTGTTTTTT. Translation gives CASSSGPNTGELFF.

The genes are TRBV2 and TRBJ2-5; 10 nucleotides match TRBD1. The CDR3 has 17 residues. Germline V gene lookup returns CDR1 SNHLY and CDR2 FYNNEI. V was pared by 2 bases and J by 5 bases, with 11 bases of the junction left unmatched. In nucleotides, the CDR3 is TGTGCCAGCAGTGAATCAAGGACAGGGGGGAGTCGGGAGACCCAGTACTTC. Translating it yields CASSESRTGGSRETQYF.

This clone turned up a few times. This chain connects TRBV7-9 to TRBJ1-2, with no clear D. V was pared by 2 bases and J by 0 bases, with 13 bases between. Germline CDR1 SEHNR, CDR2 FQNEAQ (reference sequence). CDR3 size: 16 residues. CDR3 amino acids: CASSLILGGANYGYTF. In DNA form, the CDR3 reads TGTGCCAGCAGCTTAATATTGGGTGGGGCTAACTATGGCTACACCTTC.

The CDR3 nucleotides read TGTGCCAGCAGCTTGGAGGTAGCGGGGGGAACAAGCTACAATGAGCAGTTCTTC. It yields the protein CASSLEVAGGTSYNEQFF. V usage is TRBV5-6 and J usage is TRBJ2-1, with TRBD2 matching 10 bases. The CDR3 loop spans 18 amino acids. Trimming removed 0 bases from V and 3 bases from J; junction bases left unmatched: 9. Germline V lookup: CDR1 SGHDT, CDR2 YYEEEE.

The rearrangement uses TRBV9 and TRBJ1-2; TRBD1 might be the D (6 bases). V shed 0 bases and J shed 4 bases, with 10 bases lying between them. Per germline, CDR1 SGDLS and CDR2 YYNGEE. The CDR3 runs 14 residues. The CDR3 spells CASSVGGARYGYTF. The CDR3 nucleotides read TGTGCCAGCAGCGTAGGGGGGGCTCGCTATGGCTACACCTTC. The full variable domain, completed using reference TRBV9 and TRBJ1-2, is DSGVTQTPKHLITATGQRVTLRCSPRSGDLSVYWYQQSLDQGLQFLIQYYNGEERAKGNILERFSAQQFPDLHSELNLSSLELGDSALYFCASSVGGARYGYTFGSGTRLTVV.

This clone appeared a few times. The chain carries TRBV10-1 and TRBJ2-7; possibly TRBD1 or TRBD2 for D (5 bases each). V was shortened by 0 bases and J by 6 bases, with 18 bases between the two germline ends. Germline lookup yields CDR1 WNHNN and CDR2 SYGVQD (reference sequence). The CDR3 contains 16 residues. The CDR3 loop is CASSESPRGERGEQYF. CDR3 nucleotide sequence: TGCGCCAGCAGTGAGTCTCCCAGAGGGGAGCGCGGCGAGCAGTACTTC.

V usage is TRBV2 and J usage is TRBJ1-1; D might be TRBD1 (5 bases). Germline V lookup: CDR1 SNHLY, CDR2 FYNNEI. CDR3 length equals 13 residues. Trimming cost V 8 bases and J 3 bases, with 13 bases left between them. The CDR3 DNA reads TGTGCCAGCTTCCATGGGGCTTACACTGAAGCTTTCTTT. Residues: CASFHGAYTEAFF. Complete variable domain (other parts from reference TRBV2 and TRBJ1-1): EPEVTQTPSHQVTQMGQEVILRCVPISNHLYFYWYRQILGQKVEFLVSFYNNEISEKSEIFDDQFSVERPDGSNFTLKIRSTKLEDSAMYFCASFHGAYTEAFFGQGTRLTVV.

The rearrangement uses TRBV4-1 and TRBJ2-4; D tentatively fits TRBD1 or TRBD2 (6 bases each). Germline CDR1 is MGHRA and CDR2 is YSYEKL. This CDR3 comprises 15 residues. V lost 1 base, J lost 7 bases, and 14 bases lay in between. CDR3 bases: TGCGCCAGCAGCCAAGGGGGGGACATGTCGAACATTCAGTACTTC. This encodes CASSQGGDMSNIQYF.

This chain joins TRBV28 and TRBJ2-1, with 9 bases identical to TRBD1. Germline V lookup: CDR1 MDHEN, CDR2 SYDVKM. V lost 4 bases and J lost 11; bases outside the gene matches: 6. CDR3 length equals 13 residues. As DNA, the CDR3 is TGTGCCAGCAGTTCGGACAGGGGTTTAAAGCAGTTCTTC. Its protein product is CASSSDRGLKQFF.

The V call is TRBV5-1, the J call TRBJ2-3, with D uncertain. Germline CDR1 is SGHRS and CDR2 is YFSETQ. CDR3 length: 17 amino acids. Deletions cut 0 bases from V and 1 base from J, with 15 bases between. The CDR3 bases are TGCGCCAGCAGCTTGGGATACTCCAGGCTCCGCACAGATACGCAGTATTTT. Translating it yields CASSLGYSRLRTDTQYF.

The chain employs TRBV6-5 and TRBJ2-5, with 7 nucleotides matching TRBD1. Germline loops: CDR1 MNHEY, CDR2 SVGAGI. The CDR3 has 14 amino acids. Trimming cost V 1 base and J 9 bases; bases outside gene matches: 8. The CDR3 sequence: CASSYYTGARAQYF. The CDR3 DNA is TGTGCCAGCAGTTACTACACAGGGGCAAGGGCCCAGTACTTC.

This clone showed up just a few times. The gene calls are TRBV7-9 and TRBJ1-1, with 8 bases lining up with TRBD1. V lost 5 bases and J lost 10; bases outside the gene matches: 6. The CDR3 is 12 amino acids. Per germline, CDR1 SEHNR and CDR2 FQNEAQ (reference sequence). The CDR3 loop is CASSAGTGGAFF. In DNA, the CDR3 is TGTGCCAGCAGCGCGGGAACAGGGGGAGCTTTCTTT.